The 15 T cell receptor beta chains reported below all come from one sample, sequenced in a study of breast tumors, draining lymph nodes, adjacent tissues. In TCRdb, the multiplex PCR reads were re-called with MiXCR into one record per CDR3 protein. This table has roughly 100,000 distinct CDR3 sequences, about 31% appearing once. Samples came from axillary lymph nodes draining the breast cancer. Material for sequencing was axillary lymph node tissue. The receptors were sampled from a female donor with breast cancer. Some clones in this sample may be carry-over from other donors' samples.

The J gene is TRBJ1-4, the V gene TRBV29-1; a possible D gene is TRBD1 (6 bases). Germline CDR1 and CDR2: SQVTM and ANQGSEA. V gave up 4 bases and J gave up 3 bases, with 15 bases separating them. CDR3 length equals 15 residues. This CDR3 is CSVVWRGGPNEKLFF. CDR3 bases: TGCAGCGTTGTGTGGAGGGGGGGACCTAATGAAAAACTGTTTTTT.

This clonotype was seen repeatedly, ten times or more. V and J are TRBV6-5 and TRBJ1-5; possible D gene TRBD1, 5 bases. CDR3 length: 15 residues. Trimming left V 6 bases short and J 2 bases short, with 14 bases between. Germline values: CDR1 MNHEY, CDR2 SVGAGI. For the CDR3, the DNA is TGTGCCAGCAGACCCCGGGGGGAGGGCAATCAGCCCCAGCATTTT. Translation: CASRPRGEGNQPQHF.

Details on this clonotype: A much larger clone lies one base from this, so it may be a read error. V is TRBV6-1 and J is TRBJ2-3, with no clear D. Germline lookup yields CDR1 MNHNS and CDR2 SASEGT. There are 18 residues in the CDR3. V was cut by 5 bases and J by 1 base, with 22 bases left in between. The CDR3 spells CASSHSLFNSEGTDTQYF. The CDR3 nucleotides are TGTGCCAGCAGTCATTCCCTCTTTAACTCGGAAGGCACAGATACGCAGTATTTT.

This clonotype was seen ten or more times. In DNA form, the CDR3 reads TGCGCCAGCAGCAACGGACAGGTCTGGGGGGAGCTGTTTTTT. It encodes CASSNGQVWGELFF. This chain links TRBV5-1 with TRBJ2-2; 7 nucleotides align to TRBD1. The length of the CDR3 is 14 residues. Looked up from germline, CDR1 is SGHRS and CDR2 is YFSETQ. Trimming cost V 4 bases and J 8 bases; bases outside gene matches: 8.

The gene calls are TRBV4-1 and TRBJ2-5, with TRBD1 identical over 7 bases. The CDR3 loop spans 12 amino acids. V trimming: 1 base; J trimming: 7 bases; junction bases outside the gene matches: 0. Germline V lookup: CDR1 MGHRA, CDR2 YSYEKL. CDR3 sequence reads: CASSQGDRTQYF. The CDR3 DNA reads TGCGCCAGCAGCCAAGGGGACAGGACCCAGTACTTC.

This clonotype was seen ten or more times. The chain recombines TRBV6-5 with TRBJ2-2; no firm D call. CDR1 is MNHEY, CDR2 SVGAGI, per germline. CDR3 size: 16 residues. V was shortened by 2 bases and J by 0 bases, with 10 bases between the two germline ends. CDR3 DNA sequence: TGTGCCAGCAGTTACGTCGGAGTTGCGAACACCGGGGAGCTGTTTTTT. This gives the protein CASSYVGVANTGELFF.

This clonotype was counted many times. The chain links TRBV4-1 to TRBJ2-3; D call uncertain. The CDR3 spans 14 residues. The V gene's germline CDR1 is MGHRA and CDR2 YSYEKL. Trimming removed 0 bases at V and 7 bases at J, with 11 bases between. The CDR3 region is CASSQDRDSYTQYF. CDR3 DNA sequence: TGCGCCAGCAGCCAAGATAGGGATTCCTATACGCAGTATTTT.

A note on this clonotype: The CDR3 end shows no conserved phenylalanine or tryptophan, and so a read error is likely. The DNA is left out, because the CDR3 cannot be placed on it with certainty; the CDR3 is given as TCRdb lists it. This chain uses TRBV11-2 with TRBJ2-5; TRBD2, the D gene given by the table, was not confirmed from the DNA. Germline CDR1 is SGHAT and CDR2 is FQNNGV. Both ends counted, the CDR3 spans 15 residues. The CDR3 spells CASSLGIGQGETQHL.

Ten or more counts support this clonotype. The chain is built from TRBV11-2 and TRBJ2-2; 7 nucleotides line up with TRBD1. This CDR3 is built from 18 residues. After removal of 0 bases from V and 7 bases from J, the junction contained 14 bases not matched to a gene. The germline V gene has CDR1 SGHAT and CDR2 FQNNGV. CDR3 sequence: CASSLDTMTGTIGGELFF. In DNA form, the CDR3 reads TGTGCCAGCAGCTTAGATACGATGACAGGGACCATCGGCGGGGAGCTGTTTTTT.

This clonotype was counted many times. This chain connects TRBV7-8 to TRBJ2-1; TRBD2 is a possible D gene (6 bases). CDR3 length: 16 amino acids. Trimming stripped 4 bases from V and 8 bases from J, with 21 bases between. Germline V CDR1 and CDR2: SGHVS, FQNEAQ. The CDR3 region has the DNA TGTGCCAGCAGCTCTAGACTAGTCCCTATGGGCTATGAGCAGTTCTTC. This codes for CASSSRLVPMGYEQFF.

This clonotype was observed a few times. Possible read error: a much larger clone is one base away. V is TRBV6-5 and J is TRBJ2-3; D unclear. The germline V and J ends were trimmed by 5 bases and 5 bases, with 14 bases remaining between them. The CDR3 length is 14 residues. Per the germline V gene, CDR1 is MNHEY and CDR2 is SVGAGI. CDR3 amino acids: CASSRWGGGDTQYF. DNA for the CDR3: TGTGCCAGCAGTCGTTGGGGTGGTGGAGATACGCAGTATTTT.

This clonotype was seen at least ten times. The chain's CDR3 is CASLQGGANYGYTF. CDR3 nucleotides: TGTGCCAGCTTACAAGGGGGTGCTAACTATGGCTACACCTTC. The chain carries TRBV2 and TRBJ1-2; D might be TRBD1 (6 bases). This CDR3 has 14 residues. Trimming stripped 8 bases from V and 0 bases from J, with 13 bases between. Germline V gene sequence: CDR1 SNHLY, CDR2 FYNNEI.

Many counts were recorded for this clonotype. The chain combines TRBV7-9 with TRBJ2-2; TRBD2 might be the D (5 bases). The ends were cut back, 4 bases at V and 4 bases at J, with 16 bases in the middle. CDR1 SEHNR and CDR2 FQNEAQ come from the germline V gene (reference sequence). The CDR3 contains 16 residues. Here the CDR3 DNA reads TGTGCCAGCAGCTCACGTCGTGCCGGGGTCACCGGGGAGCTGTTTTTT. Its translation is CASSSRRAGVTGELFF.

The genes are TRBV15 and TRBJ2-7; D is perhaps TRBD1 (6 bases). Germline V gene data show CDR1 as LNHNV and CDR2 as YYDKDF (reference sequence). V was pared by 6 bases and J by 6 bases, with 18 bases between. The CDR3 is 14 residues long. The CDR3: CATSINRQVGEQYF. CDR3 bases: TGTGCCACCAGTATAAATCGACAGGTCGGCGAGCAGTACTTC.

This chain links TRBV7-8 with TRBJ2-1, with D uncertain. Trimming removed 2 bases at V and 9 bases at J, with 14 bases between. Germline-derived CDR1 and CDR2 are SGHVS and FQNEAQ. The CDR3 contains 14 residues. This CDR3 reads CASSLTSRASEQFF. DNA of the CDR3: TGTGCCAGCAGCTTAACGTCCAGAGCAAGTGAGCAGTTCTTC. The whole variable domain, remainder taken from reference TRBV7-8 and TRBJ2-1, is GAGVSQSPRYKVAKRGQDVALRCDPISGHVSLFWYQQALGQGPEFLTYFQNEAQLDKSGLPSDRFFAERPEGSVSTLKIQRTQQEDSAVYLCASSLTSRASEQFFGPGTRLTVL.